The rows below give T cell receptor beta chains drawn from one sample of a study of vaccination effects on CD4 cells after COVID-19. Data came from immunoSEQ multiplex PCR; TCRdb stores just in-frame clones and leaves some out. This table has about 63,000 clones, less than 80% appearing once. For these receptors, no antigen is known. This sample comprised CD4+ T cells from PBMCs cultured with HCoV-OC43 spike peptides, obtained before COVID-19 vaccination. The receptor set was obtained from a human donor who received a COVID-19 vaccine. CDR3s include the opening cysteine and the closing phenylalanine or tryptophan. Fields, in order: V gene, CDR3 length, J gene, clone size, D gene, CDR3 DNA, CDR3 protein. A D gene is named only where the DNA matches it firmly. Size is omitted from some rows. Given values are once, few, many or a class for expanded clones.

TRBV7-3,15,TRBJ2-1,-,TRBD2,TGTGCCAGCAGCTTAACTAGCGGGGGGACCAATGAGCAGTTCTTC,CASSLTSGGTNEQFF
TRBV3-1/TRBV3-2,18,TRBJ2-3,-,TRBD2,TGTGCCAGCAGCCGTACAGGGACTAGCGGGGGGAAGACAGATACGCAGTATTTT,CASSRTGTSGGKTDTQYF
TRBV6-5,14,TRBJ2-5,once,TRBD2,TGTGCCAGCAGAACTAGCGGGGGGGATGAGACCCAGTACTTC,CASRTSGGDETQYF
TRBV29-1,13,TRBJ2-3,-,-,TGCCTCTGGAATGGGGCCCAGGCAGATACGCAGTATTTT,CLWNGAQADTQYF
TRBV3-1/TRBV3-2,15,TRBJ1-2,-,-,TGTGCCAGCAGCCAACAGGGAGGGGGGAACTATGGCTACACCTTC,CASSQQGGGNYGYTF
TRBV7-2,18,TRBJ1-6,few,TRBD1,TGTGCCAGCAGCATGGGACAGGGCGGCGGTACATATAATTCACCCCTCCACTTT,CASSMGQGGGTYNSPLHF
TRBV18,14,TRBJ1-1,few,TRBD1,TGTGCCAGCTCGGGGGACAGGGCGGACACTGAAGCTTTCTTT,CASSGDRADTEAFF
TRBV28,12,TRBJ1-2,-,-,TGTGCCAGCAGTTCAACCGTCTATGGCTACACCTTC,CASSSTVYGYTF
TRBV5-1,11,TRBJ1-1,-,-,TGCGCCAGCAGCTTGGCGGGACAAGCTTTCTTT,CASSLAGQAFF
TRBV6-5,14,TRBJ1-6,-,-,TGTGCCAGCACTCCGGGGGAGTATAATTCACCCCTCCACTTT,CASTPGEYNSPLHF
TRBV9,15,TRBJ2-3,-,TRBD2,TGTGCCAGCAGCCCTCTAGCGGGGACGCCAAATACGCAGTATTTT,CASSPLAGTPNTQYF
TRBV18,15,TRBJ2-2,-,TRBD1,TGTGCCAGCTCAGCACAGGGGACGAACACCGGGGAGCTGTTTTTT,CASSAQGTNTGELFF
TRBV25-1,12,TRBJ1-1,-,-,TGTGCCAGCAGTGAAAACAGGGTGGAAGCTTTCTTT,CASSENRVEAFF
TRBV25-1,14,TRBJ1-2,-,-,TGTGCCAGCAGTGAAGGCGGTTCTAACTATGGCTACACCTTC,CASSEGGSNYGYTF
TRBV5-1,17,TRBJ2-3,-,-,TGCGCCAGCAGCTTGTTTAGGGGGGGCACTAGCACAGATACGCAGTATTTT,CASSLFRGGTSTDTQYF
TRBV24-1,15,TRBJ1-4,-,TRBD1,TGTGCCACCAGTGACCCGACAGGGGAGGGAGAAAAACTGTTTTTT,CATSDPTGEGEKLFF
TRBV6-5,13,TRBJ1-3,few,-,TGTGCCAGCAGTACGACCACTGGAAACACCATATATTTT,CASSTTTGNTIYF
TRBV27,14,TRBJ2-1,-,TRBD2,TGTGCCAGCAGTTTCGGCGGGGGGGCAAATGAGCAGTTCTTC,CASSFGGGANEQFF
TRBV2,14,TRBJ1-6,-,-,TGTGCCAGCAGCACAGGGAGGTTGGATTCACCCCTCCACTTT,CASSTGRLDSPLHF
TRBV24-1,16,TRBJ2-1,-,-,TGTGCCACCAGTAGGGGGACATCAACTTTATACAATGAGCAGTTCTTC,CATSRGTSTLYNEQFF
TRBV29-1,16,TRBJ2-5,once,TRBD1,TGCAGCGTTTACGGGACAGGGGCCTCGTACCAAGAGACCCAGTACTTC,CSVYGTGASYQETQYF
TRBV7-8,15,TRBJ2-2,once,-,TGTGCCAGCAGCCCTCGGGACGGGAACACCGGGGAGCTGTTTTTT,CASSPRDGNTGELFF
TRBV19,15,TRBJ1-6,few,-,TGTGCCAGTAGTATAGCCAGGATCGCTAATTCACCCCTCCACTTT,CASSIARIANSPLHF
TRBV5-1,13,TRBJ1-6,-,-,TGCGCCAGCAGCTTGACAACAGATTCACCCCTCCACTTT,CASSLTTDSPLHF
TRBV27,15,TRBJ1-2,-,TRBD1,TGTGCCAGCAGTTTATCCGGACAGGGACCCTATGGCTACACCTTC,CASSLSGQGPYGYTF
TRBV18,13,TRBJ1-1,-,-,TGTGCCAGCTCACCATCTGGGAACACTGAAGCTTTCTTT,CASSPSGNTEAFF
TRBV6-1,15,TRBJ2-3,-,TRBD2,TGTGCCAGCAGTGAAACAGCGGGGTTCACAGATACGCAGTATTTT,CASSETAGFTDTQYF
TRBV25-1,13,TRBJ1-2,few,TRBD1,TGTGCCAGCAGTCCGGCAGGGGGTAGTGGCTACACCTTC,CASSPAGGSGYTF